This T cell receptor (beta chain) was identified in a study of T cell repertoires in aging, cancer and after chemotherapy (dated by TCRdb to the late 2010s). As for the study more broadly: The donors fell into six age groups ranging from 30 or younger to 70 or older, and each group had at least three individuals. In the hematological group, the paired samples taken before and after chemotherapy came from chronic lymphocytic leukemia patients given fludarabine- or bendamustine-based regimens. The full dataset contained roughly 9 million TCR reads. To examine immunoaging and T cell reconstitution after chemotherapy, the study profiled TCR beta repertoires in peripheral blood from healthy donors and cancer patients. A cohort of roughly 220 cancer patients (around 93 with hematological and approximately 120 with solid cancers) was assembled, and 95 healthy donors were included as a reference group.

Broad study findings and their caveats: In both cancer cohorts, median generation probability rose over the chemotherapy interval, which suggests that the repertoire was reconstituted through rebound thymic output. Lymphoid organ infiltration was present in hematological cancer patients, and this infiltration may itself impair thymic emigration or peripheral T cell expansion. The authors noted that the repertoire data do not allow conclusions about immunological memory after chemotherapy. In healthy donors, the decline in TCR diversity with age was mainly due to loss of richness, whereas in cancer patients loss of evenness also played a role. Compared with age-matched healthy donors, untreated patients with either hematological or solid cancers had significantly lower TCR diversity in the blood along with higher clonality.

In this sample, this clonotype turned up a few times. This clone's antigen is unknown. No qualities accompany the bases; no much larger clone lies one base away. Instead of sorted cells or RNA, genomic DNA extracted from peripheral blood served as the source for amplifying TCR beta rearrangements. The trim is 6 bases for V and 0 bases for J, with a gap of 11 bases between the germline ends. From cysteine to phenylalanine, the CDR3 is 14 amino acids long. The retained sequence is limited to the CDR3, 42 bases, with the frame set at the first base. According to the germline V gene (reference sequence), CDR1 reads MNHNY and CDR2 reads SVGAGI. Rearranged TRB sequences spanning V, D and J segments were amplified in a multiplex touch-down PCR with a mixed TRB-A/B primer pool. Illumina adapters and sample indices were attached to the amplicons through two consecutive PCR reactions run with Phusion HS II polymerase. Amplicons were gel-purified using the NucleoSpin Gel and PCR Clean-up kit and were subsequently checked with Qubit and an Agilent 2100 Bioanalyzer. Libraries were sequenced on an Illumina MiSeq using 600-cycle, single-indexed, paired-end runs. The study's processing was this. Processing of the TRB sequences was carried out with MiXCR versions 2.12 and 3.0.5. Each unique CDR3 nucleotide sequence counted as one clone, and only productive sequences with at least two reads were retained. Shannon diversity, evenness, clonality (one minus evenness), and alpha-parameterized diversity profiles from alpha 0 to 5 were included as repertoire metrics. The IGoR algorithm was used to calculate generation probabilities for clones in the paired samples taken before and after chemotherapy. Clones were called with MiXCR by TCRdb after fastp trimmed the public reads at Q25, and only in-frame beta chains were retained. Every entry covers one CDR3 protein and lists the most common genes and DNA from its rows. The V and J calls come from TCRdb's annotation, not from the publication. The sample contains some 4,900 distinct CDR3 sequences, around 29% of them found a single time. The ten biggest clones cover roughly a fifth of the sample.

The sample taken for sequencing was blood. This sequence originates from a human donor with a blood cancer. The donor label of this sample is uncertain. This receptor chain uses TRBV6-6 and TRBJ2-5, with TRBD2 perhaps the D gene, on 5 matching bases. The sequenced DNA: TGTGCCAGCAGCTGGACTGCCTACCAAGAGACCCAGTACTTC. It encodes CASSWTAYQETQYF.